These T cell receptor beta chains were read from a single sample in a study of blood T cell repertoires in COVID-19. Profiled with immunoSEQ multiplex PCR; TCRdb holds only in-frame clones, not every one. The table lists about 210,000 clones, roughly 88% of them singletons. Sequenced material: PBMCs or T cells enriched from blood (not recorded which). These receptors all come from a middle-aged woman with acute COVID-19. CDR3s include the opening cysteine and the closing phenylalanine or tryptophan. Each record gives: J gene, clone size, V gene, D gene, CDR3 protein, CDR3 DNA. A D gene is named only where the DNA matches it firmly. Rows give clone size only sometimes, using once, few, many, or a class for an expanded clone.

j_call: TRBJ1-1
clone_size: few
v_call: TRBV7-9
d_call: NA
cdr3_aa: CASSFGPGLIMNTEAFF
cdr3_nt: TGTGCCAGCAGCTTCGGTCCAGGGCTTATCATGAACACTGAAGCTTTCTTT

j_call: TRBJ1-6
clone_size: few
v_call: TRBV3-1/TRBV3-2
d_call: NA
cdr3_aa: CASSQDLAGSPLHF
cdr3_nt: TGTGCCAGCAGCCAAGATTTGGCGGGGTCACCCCTCCACTTT

j_call: TRBJ1-6
clone_size: NA
v_call: TRBV6-5
d_call: NA
cdr3_aa: CASRKQGKNSPLHF
cdr3_nt: TGTGCCAGCAGGAAGCAGGGGAAAAATTCACCCCTCCACTTT

j_call: TRBJ2-5
clone_size: NA
v_call: TRBV19
d_call: NA
cdr3_aa: CASSTTHRETQYF
cdr3_nt: TGTGCCAGTAGTACGACACATCGAGAGACCCAGTACTTC

j_call: TRBJ2-3
clone_size: NA
v_call: TRBV3-1/TRBV3-2
d_call: TRBD2
cdr3_aa: CASSQDLLAGWKDTQYF
cdr3_nt: TGTGCCAGCAGCCAAGATTTACTAGCGGGGTGGAAAGATACGCAGTATTTT

j_call: TRBJ2-5
clone_size: once
v_call: TRBV19
d_call: TRBD2
cdr3_aa: CASTASWAGEGETQYF
cdr3_nt: TGTGCCAGTACCGCCTCTTGGGCGGGAGAGGGGGAGACCCAGTACTTC

j_call: TRBJ2-2
clone_size: NA
v_call: TRBV7-9
d_call: TRBD1
cdr3_aa: CASSFRQGLSGELFF
cdr3_nt: TGTGCCAGCAGCTTCAGACAGGGTTTAAGCGGGGAGCTGTTTTTT

j_call: TRBJ2-2
clone_size: NA
v_call: TRBV25-1
d_call: TRBD2
cdr3_aa: CASSGLAGLNTGELFF
cdr3_nt: TGTGCCAGCAGTGGACTAGCGGGATTGAACACCGGGGAGCTGTTTTTT

j_call: TRBJ2-7
clone_size: NA
v_call: TRBV6-2/TRBV6-3
d_call: NA
cdr3_aa: CASSYSRGNEQYF
cdr3_nt: TGTGCCAGCAGTTACTCGCGGGGAAACGAGCAGTACTTC

j_call: TRBJ1-1
clone_size: NA
v_call: TRBV10-3
d_call: NA
cdr3_aa: CAISESPIYTEAFF
cdr3_nt: TGTGCCATCAGTGAGTCTCCTATCTACACTGAAGCTTTCTTT

j_call: TRBJ1-3
clone_size: NA
v_call: TRBV2
d_call: NA
cdr3_aa: CAVTLNQGRGLWIGNTIYF
cdr3_nt: TGTGCCGTCACGCTCAACCAAGGACGAGGACTCTGGATTGGGAACACCATATATTTT

j_call: TRBJ1-1
clone_size: NA
v_call: TRBV10-2
d_call: TRBD1
cdr3_aa: CASSEGQGGTEAFF
cdr3_nt: TGCGCCAGCAGTGAGGGACAGGGGGGAACTGAAGCTTTCTTT

j_call: TRBJ1-3
clone_size: NA
v_call: TRBV4-3
d_call: TRBD1
cdr3_aa: CASSQAPGQGTPGNTIYF
cdr3_nt: TGCGCCAGCAGCCAAGCCCCGGGACAGGGTACCCCTGGAAACACCATATATTTT

j_call: TRBJ2-1
clone_size: NA
v_call: TRBV10-1
d_call: TRBD2
cdr3_aa: CASSDFVTSGRGEQFF
cdr3_nt: TGCGCCAGCAGTGATTTTGTGACTAGCGGGAGGGGTGAGCAGTTCTTC

j_call: TRBJ1-6
clone_size: NA
v_call: TRBV14
d_call: NA
cdr3_aa: CASSQIKNSPLHF
cdr3_nt: TGTGCCAGCAGCCAAATCAAAAATTCACCCCTCCACTTT

j_call: TRBJ2-7
clone_size: NA
v_call: TRBV6-2/TRBV6-3
d_call: NA
cdr3_aa: CASSRGSNEQYF
cdr3_nt: TGTGCCAGCAGTAGAGGGAGTAACGAGCAGTACTTC